This TCR beta chain emerged from a study of T cells after yellow fever vaccination. UMIs and a universal primer site were added when TCR cDNA was made by 5'RACE template switching. TCRdb fed the 5' RACE reads into MiXCR, producing one record per CDR3 protein. Here the sample spans some 68,000 distinct CDR3 sequences, less than 8.5% being singletons. Trimming pared 3 bases from V and 6 bases from J, leaving 16 bases between. Looked up from germline, CDR1 is SGHRS and CDR2 is YFSETQ. The CDR3 runs 14 residues. Study-wide results and caveats: Most clones from primary vaccination were detected again post-booster (about 95% CD4, 88% CD8). High-abundance clonotypes from the bulk population could contaminate FACS-sorted repertoires.

Note on this clonotype: The antigen is unknown.

This TCR came from a man between 18 and 35 years old who received the YFV17D yellow fever vaccine. Sequencing used CD8+ T cells sorted from PBMCs, obtained about 41 days after the first yellow fever vaccination. The rearrangement links TRBV5-1 to TRBJ2-7; a possible D gene is TRBD2 (6 bases). This chain's CDR3 is CASSSAGTVREQYF. CDR3 bases: TGCGCCAGCAGCTCTGCGGGAACTGTTCGCGAGCAGTACTTC. Full variable domain (remainder filled in from reference TRBV5-1 and TRBJ2-7): KAGVTQTPRYLIKTRGQQVTLSCSPISGHRSVSWYQQTPGQGLQFLFEYFSETQRNKGNFPGRFSGRQFSNSRSEMNVSTLELGDSALYLCASSSAGTVREQYFGPGTRLTVT.